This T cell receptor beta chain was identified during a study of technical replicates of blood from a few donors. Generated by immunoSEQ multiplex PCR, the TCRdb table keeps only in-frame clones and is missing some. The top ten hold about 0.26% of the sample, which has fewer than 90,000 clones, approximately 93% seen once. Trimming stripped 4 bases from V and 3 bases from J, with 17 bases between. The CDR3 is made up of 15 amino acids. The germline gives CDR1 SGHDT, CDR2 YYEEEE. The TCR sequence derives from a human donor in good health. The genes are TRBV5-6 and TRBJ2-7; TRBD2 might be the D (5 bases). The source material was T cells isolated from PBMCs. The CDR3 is CASSAPTRGNYEQYF. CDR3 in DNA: TGTGCCAGCAGCGCGCCGACTCGGGGAAACTACGAGCAGTACTTC. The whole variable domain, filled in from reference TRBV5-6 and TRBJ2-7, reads DAGVTQSPTHLIKTRGQQVTLRCSPKSGHDTVSWYQQALGQGPQFIFQYYEEEERQRGNFPDRFSGHQFPNYSSELNVNALLLGDSALYLCASSAPTRGNYEQYFGPGTRLTVT.